This T cell receptor beta chain was sequenced during a study of read filtering for tumor transcriptome and immune sequencing. About the research overall: Revised staging placed eight or nine patients in R-ISS I, 15 to 20 in II, about seven in III.

General study points: The CD138-negative fraction was mixed bone marrow immune cells, not pure T cells. Single-read clonotypes: roughly 86% of IR-seq clonotypes (about 3.5% of reads), more than 70% of RNA-seq clonotypes (roughly 45% of reads).

This library used roughly 400 ng RNA and molecular barcoded adaptors spanning alpha/delta and beta/gamma chains. TCRdb processed the reads anew with MiXCR; each CDR3 protein has one entry. The sample has approximately 40,000 distinct CDR3 sequences, roughly an eighth seen once. This clonotype was seen ten or more times. The target antigen is unknown. CDR3 length equals 16 residues. V gave up 3 bases and J gave up 0 bases, with 13 bases separating them. CDR1 MDHEN and CDR2 SYDVKM come from the germline V gene. This chain links TRBV28 with TRBJ2-3, with D perhaps assigned TRBD1 or TRBD2 (5 bases each). The material sequenced was a population of CD138-negative cells sorted from bone marrow. This clonotype was sampled from a donor aged 40 or older with multiple myeloma. In DNA, the CDR3 is TGTGCCAGCAGTTTGGTGGCAGGGAGCAGCACAGATACGCAGTATTTT. Its translation: CASSLVAGSSTDTQYF.